This passage covers 11 T cell receptor beta chains from one sample sequenced in a study of T-cell reconstitution after alpha-beta-depleted transplantation in children. Unique molecular identifiers were used in preparing the TCRbeta library. One entry per CDR3 protein, called by TCRdb with MiXCR from the PCR reads. The sample carries 90,000 to 100,000 distinct CDR3 sequences, over 9% recorded once. Material: PBMCs from the stem cell graft donor, obtained from the stem cell graft. The receptors were gathered from a human donor who donated a stem cell graft to a child with inherited bone marrow failure.

This clonotype was counted ten times or more. This chain uses TRBV5-5 with TRBJ1-5; D gene ambiguous. The CDR3 sequence is 15 residues long. CDR1 is SGHKS and CDR2 is YYEKEE in the germline V gene (reference sequence). Trimming pared 4 bases from V and 5 bases from J, leaving 16 bases between. The CDR3 sequence: CASSPGVGQHQPQHF. Written as DNA, the CDR3 is TGTGCCAGCAGCCCTGGCGTCGGGCAGCATCAGCCCCAGCATTTT.

This clonotype has at least ten counts. J is TRBJ1-1 and V is TRBV6-1; TRBD1 aligns across 7 bases. Germline assignment: CDR1 MNHNS and CDR2 SASEGT. Losses at the gene ends were 7 bases for V and 5 bases for J; bases not matched to a gene: 7. This CDR3 comprises 13 residues. The CDR3 reads CASTLQGGTEAFF. The CDR3 DNA reads as TGTGCCAGCACCCTCCAGGGGGGGACTGAAGCTTTCTTT.

J is TRBJ2-2 and V is TRBV24-1, with 11 nucleotides matching TRBD1. Germline V gives CDR1 KGHDR, CDR2 SFDVKD. This CDR3 contains 16 residues. Trimming took 4 bases from V and 4 from J; bases not matched to a gene: 4. The CDR3 loop reads CATSDPGTGGTGELFF. The CDR3 nucleotides are TGTGCCACCAGTGACCCCGGGACAGGGGGCACCGGGGAGCTGTTTTTT.

The chain uses TRBV5-1 and TRBJ1-5; TRBD1 aligns across 8 bases. The CDR3 runs to 15 residues. With 1 base clipped from V and 11 bases from J, the junction kept 11 bases outside the gene matches. CDR1 SGHRS and CDR2 YFSETQ come from the germline V gene. The DNA for the CDR3 is TGCGCCAGCAGCTTGACAGGGGGTGAAGTAGGGTCCCAGCATTTT. This gives the protein CASSLTGGEVGSQHF.

This clonotype occurred a few times. The CDR3 here is CASSLVQETQYF. CDR3 DNA sequence: TGTGCCAGCAGCTTAGTCCAAGAGACCCAGTACTTC. This sequence joins TRBV7-9 and TRBJ2-5; D gene uncertain. In germline, CDR1 is SEHNR, CDR2 FQNEAQ (reference sequence). This CDR3 is 12 amino acids long. V was trimmed by 1 base and J by 1 base, leaving 1 base between them.

This clonotype appeared a few times. The chain is built from TRBV5-1 and TRBJ1-1; D is uncertain. Germline V gene lookup returns CDR1 SGHRS and CDR2 YFSETQ. The CDR3 has 16 residues. V was cut by 6 bases and J by 5 bases, with 23 bases left in between. CDR3 nucleotides: TGCGCCAGCACCAAGGTTCCTACTAGGGCCCGGACTGAAGCTTTCTTT. Residues: CASTKVPTRARTEAFF.

This chain uses TRBV6-4 with TRBJ1-1; 10 nucleotides match TRBD1. The CDR3 runs to 14 residues. Trimming cost V 3 bases and J 5 bases; bases outside gene matches: 3. The germline gives CDR1 MRHNA, CDR2 SNTAGT. The CDR3 here is CASSERQGATEAFF. The CDR3 nucleotides are TGTGCCAGCAGTGAAAGACAGGGGGCAACTGAAGCTTTCTTT.

As regards this clonotype: Since a much larger clone is just one base distant, this may be a read error. This chain links TRBV11-2 with TRBJ1-4, with TRBD1 matching over 9 bases. The V and J ends lost 3 bases and 8 bases, in that order; junction bases with no gene match: 4. The CDR3 extends over 14 amino acids. Germline V lookup: CDR1 SGHAT, CDR2 FQNNGV. CDR3 in DNA: TGTGCCAGCAGCTTGACAGGGGGTCGGGAAAAACTGTTTTTT. This sequence encodes CASSLTGGREKLFF. Full variable domain (outside the CDR3, taken from reference TRBV11-2 and TRBJ1-4): EAGVAQSPRYKIIEKRQSVAFWCNPISGHATLYWYQQILGQGPKLLIQFQNNGVVDDSQLPKDRFSAERLKGVDSTLKIQPAKLEDSAVYLCASSLTGGREKLFFGSGTQLSVL.

This clonotype was seen many times. The V and J genes are TRBV29-1 and TRBJ1-1; 7 bases are a match to TRBD1. Germline V gene sequence: CDR1 SQVTM, CDR2 ANQGSEA. The V gene end was trimmed by 7 bases and the J gene end by 0 bases; junction bases not matched to a gene: 5. The CDR3 length is 13 residues. CDR3 nucleotide sequence: TGCAGCGGATACAGGGGTATGAACACTGAAGCTTTCTTT. Translating it yields CSGYRGMNTEAFF.

This clonotype was counted ten times or more. The chain is built from TRBV7-2 and TRBJ2-3; unclear D gene. The V gene's germline CDR1 is SGHTA and CDR2 FQGNSA. CDR3 size: 14 residues. The V end was cut by 2 bases, the J end by 8 bases, with 14 bases between. Written as DNA, the CDR3 is TGTGCCAGCAGCTTAAGAGTCTGGCTCAGTACGCAGTATTTT. Amino acid sequence: CASSLRVWLSTQYF.

This clonotype was picked up many times. This chain joins TRBV5-6 and TRBJ1-4, with a possible D match to TRBD1 (6 bases). Germline V gene sequence: CDR1 SGHDT, CDR2 YYEEEE. The CDR3 is 15 amino acids. V was cut by 4 bases and J by 5 bases, with 15 bases left in between. The CDR3 region is CASSARTAINEKLFF. CDR3 sequence (DNA): TGTGCCAGCAGCGCCCGGACAGCTATCAATGAAAAACTGTTTTTT.